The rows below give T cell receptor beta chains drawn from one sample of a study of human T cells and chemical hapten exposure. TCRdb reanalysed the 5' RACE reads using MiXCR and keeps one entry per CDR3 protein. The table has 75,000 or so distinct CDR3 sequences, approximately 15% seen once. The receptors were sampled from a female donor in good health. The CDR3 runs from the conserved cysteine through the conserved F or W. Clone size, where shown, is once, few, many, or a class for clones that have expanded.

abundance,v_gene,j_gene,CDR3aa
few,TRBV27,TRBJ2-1,CASSLLAGIYNEQFF
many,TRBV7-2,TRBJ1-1,CASSPHDRPRAFF
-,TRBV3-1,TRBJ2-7,CATPGPRGEQYF
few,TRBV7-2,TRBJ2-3,CASSSQGLASNTQYF
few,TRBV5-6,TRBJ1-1,CASSWWGNTEAFF
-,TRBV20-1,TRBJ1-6,CSAGGMGNSPLHF
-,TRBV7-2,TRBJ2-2,CASSPTRVGELFF
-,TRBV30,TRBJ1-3,CAWSVQNTIYF
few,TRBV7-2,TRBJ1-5,CASSFSYDSNQPQHF
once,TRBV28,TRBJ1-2,CASSFYVFTGGYGYTF
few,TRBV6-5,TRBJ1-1,CASSLDTLNTEAFF
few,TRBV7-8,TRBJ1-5,CASSLEQGYQPQHF
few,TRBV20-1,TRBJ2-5,CSARSRTSMETQYF
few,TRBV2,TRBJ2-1,CASSDEKYNEQFF
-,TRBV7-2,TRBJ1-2,CASSFRQGQMHGYTF
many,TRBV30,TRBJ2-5,CAWSPNVGGGTQYF
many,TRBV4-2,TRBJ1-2,CASSQDKGTGGSGYTF
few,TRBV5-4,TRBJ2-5,CASSWTSGEQETQYF
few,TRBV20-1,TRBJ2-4,CSARGRGNAKNIQYF
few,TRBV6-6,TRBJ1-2,CASSFGSYGYTF
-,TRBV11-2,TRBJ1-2,CASSHLGGGHYGYTF